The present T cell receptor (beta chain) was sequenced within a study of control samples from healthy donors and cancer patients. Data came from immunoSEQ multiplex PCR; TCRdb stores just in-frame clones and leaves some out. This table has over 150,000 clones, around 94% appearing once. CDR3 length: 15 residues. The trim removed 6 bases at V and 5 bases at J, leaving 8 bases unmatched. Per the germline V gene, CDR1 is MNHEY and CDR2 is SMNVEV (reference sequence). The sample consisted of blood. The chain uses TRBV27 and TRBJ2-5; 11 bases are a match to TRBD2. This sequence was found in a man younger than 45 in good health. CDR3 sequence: CASRNLAGGYETQYF. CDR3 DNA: TGTGCCAGCAGAAACCTAGCGGGAGGATACGAGACCCAGTACTTC.